This TCR beta chain was captured by sequencing in a study of T-cell reconstitution after alpha-beta-depleted transplantation in children. This CDR3 spans 13 amino acids. The V end lost 7 bases, the J end lost 3 bases, and 12 bases lay between the germline ends. CDR1 ENHRY and CDR2 SYGVKD come from the germline V gene. Unique molecular identifiers were built into the TCRbeta library. A single record per CDR3 protein comes from TCRdb applying MiXCR to the PCR reads. The sample has some 200,000 distinct CDR3 sequences, about 8.2% seen once; the top ten hold under 40%. Whole-study findings and limits: T-cell counts and diversity at one year post-transplant came mainly from newly produced T cells. The origin of high day-60 TCRbeta diversity in some patients lay in surviving recipient T cells and thymic progenitors. Alpha-beta T cells about two months after transplant reportedly derived from several hundred expanded graft clones.

In its sample, this clonotype was seen many times. Its antigen is currently unknown. The sample consisted of PBMCs, mostly from graft donor cells, taken 360 days after TCRalphabeta/CD19-depleted stem cell transplant. The rearrangement joins TRBV10-3 to TRBJ2-5; D is unclear. This sequence originates from a male patient aged 2 to 10 who had a stem cell transplant for acute myeloid leukemia, so the T cells may come from the graft donor. Written as DNA, the CDR3 is TGTGCCATCAAGTCGGCAGTGAAAGAGACCCAGTACTTC. It specifies CAIKSAVKETQYF.